This TCR beta chain was identified in a study of T-cell memory formation after mild COVID-19. The study, taken as a whole, reports: Nothing showed for sure that second-wave clones peaking on day 37 were SARS-CoV-2 specific.

The CDR3 sequence is 14 residues long. CDR1 is ENHRY and CDR2 is SYGVKD in the germline V gene. Trimming took 6 bases from V and 4 from J; bases not matched to a gene: 8. To note about this clonotype: No antigen is known for it.

TCRdb re-analysed the 5' RACE reads in MiXCR, keeping a single row per CDR3 protein. The sample holds some 300,000 distinct CDR3 sequences, 20% to 25% seen once. The sequenced material came from PBMCs or a T cell subset sorted from them (not recorded which). The chain couples TRBV10-3 to TRBJ1-1, with 7 bases identical to TRBD1. The source of this sequence is a man between 18 and 29 years old who had mild COVID-19 (a few samples of this study predate the infection). Cell type and time point are not known. The CDR3, as DNA: TGTGCCATCAGCGAGGGGGCGCCGGTCACTGAAGCTTTCTTT. Residues: CAISEGAPVTEAFF.